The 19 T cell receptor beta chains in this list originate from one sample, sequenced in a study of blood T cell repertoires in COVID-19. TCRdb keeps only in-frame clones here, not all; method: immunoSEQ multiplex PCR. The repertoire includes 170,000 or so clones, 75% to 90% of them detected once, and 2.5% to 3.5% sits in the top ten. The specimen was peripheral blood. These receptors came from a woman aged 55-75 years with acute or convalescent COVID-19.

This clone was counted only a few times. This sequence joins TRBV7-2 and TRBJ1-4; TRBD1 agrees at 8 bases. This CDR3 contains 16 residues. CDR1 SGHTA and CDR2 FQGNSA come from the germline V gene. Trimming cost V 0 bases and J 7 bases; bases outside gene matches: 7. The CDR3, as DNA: TGTGCCAGCAGCTTAGCCCTGACAGGGGATCGTGAAAAACTGTTTTTT. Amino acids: CASSLALTGDREKLFF.

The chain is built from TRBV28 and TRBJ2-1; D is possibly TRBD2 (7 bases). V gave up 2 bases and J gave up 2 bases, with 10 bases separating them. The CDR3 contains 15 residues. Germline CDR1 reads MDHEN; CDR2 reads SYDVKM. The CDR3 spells CASSLRGGAYNEQFF. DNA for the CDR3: TGTGCCAGCAGTTTAAGGGGGGGAGCCTACAATGAGCAGTTCTTC.

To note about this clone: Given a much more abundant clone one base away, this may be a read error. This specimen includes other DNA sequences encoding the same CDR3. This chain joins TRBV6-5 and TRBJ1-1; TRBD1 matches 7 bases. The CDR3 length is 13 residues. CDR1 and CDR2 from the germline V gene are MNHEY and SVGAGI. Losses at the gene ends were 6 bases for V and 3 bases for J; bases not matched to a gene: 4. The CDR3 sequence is CASSRTGDTEAFF. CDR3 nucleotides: TGTGCCAGCAGCCGTACAGGGGACACTGAAGCTTTCTTT.

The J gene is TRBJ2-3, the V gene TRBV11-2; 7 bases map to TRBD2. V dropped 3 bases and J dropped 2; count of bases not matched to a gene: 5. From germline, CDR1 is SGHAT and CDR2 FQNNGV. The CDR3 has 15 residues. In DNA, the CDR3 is TGTGCCAGCAGCTTTGGGGGGGTGTACACAGATACGCAGTATTTT. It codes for CASSFGGVYTDTQYF.

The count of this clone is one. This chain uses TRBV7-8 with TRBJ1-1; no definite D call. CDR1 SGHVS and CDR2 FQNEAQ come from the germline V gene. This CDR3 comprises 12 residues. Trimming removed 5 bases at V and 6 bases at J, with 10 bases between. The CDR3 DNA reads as TGTGCCAGCAGCCAAGAGAGGGCTGAAGCTTTCTTT. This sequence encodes CASSQERAEAFF.

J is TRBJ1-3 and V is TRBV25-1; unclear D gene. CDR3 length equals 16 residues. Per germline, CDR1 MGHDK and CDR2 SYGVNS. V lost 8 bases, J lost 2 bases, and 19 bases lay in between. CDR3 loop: CASRESGLGAGNTIYF. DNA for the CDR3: TGTGCCAGCCGCGAGTCCGGGCTCGGGGCTGGAAACACCATATATTTT.

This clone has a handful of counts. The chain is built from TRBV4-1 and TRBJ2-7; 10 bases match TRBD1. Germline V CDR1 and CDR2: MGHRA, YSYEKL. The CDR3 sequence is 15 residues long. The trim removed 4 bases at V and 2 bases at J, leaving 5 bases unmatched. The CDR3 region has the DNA TGCGCCAGCAGCCTAGGTGGACAGGGGGCCTACGAGCAGTACTTC. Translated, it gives CASSLGGQGAYEQYF.

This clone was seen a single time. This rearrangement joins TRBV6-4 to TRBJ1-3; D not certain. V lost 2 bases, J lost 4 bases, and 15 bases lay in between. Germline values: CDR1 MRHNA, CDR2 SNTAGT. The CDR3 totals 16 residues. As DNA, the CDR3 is TGTGCCAGCAGTGACAGGCAGGAAATGAACGGAAACACCATATATTTT. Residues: CASSDRQEMNGNTIYF.

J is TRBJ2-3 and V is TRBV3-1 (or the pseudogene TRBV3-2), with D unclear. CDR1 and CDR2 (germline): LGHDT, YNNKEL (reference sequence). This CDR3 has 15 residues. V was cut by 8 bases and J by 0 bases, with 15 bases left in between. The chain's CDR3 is CASALGTKSTDTQYF. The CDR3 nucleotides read TGTGCCAGCGCACTCGGTACCAAGAGCACAGATACGCAGTATTTT.

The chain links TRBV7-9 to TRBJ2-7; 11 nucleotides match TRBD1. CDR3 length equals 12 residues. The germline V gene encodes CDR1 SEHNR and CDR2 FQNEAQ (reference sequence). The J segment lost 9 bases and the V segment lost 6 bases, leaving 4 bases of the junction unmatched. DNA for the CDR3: TGTGCCAGCAGTTCCGGGACAGGGGGGCAGTACTTC. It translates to CASSSGTGGQYF.

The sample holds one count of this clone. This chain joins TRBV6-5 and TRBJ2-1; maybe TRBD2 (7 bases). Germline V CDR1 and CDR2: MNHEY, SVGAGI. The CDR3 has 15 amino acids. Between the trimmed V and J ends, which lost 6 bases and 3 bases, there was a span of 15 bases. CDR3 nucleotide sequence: TGTGCCAGCAGCCAGGCGGGGGCCGGCTACAATGAGCAGTTCTTC. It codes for CASSQAGAGYNEQFF.

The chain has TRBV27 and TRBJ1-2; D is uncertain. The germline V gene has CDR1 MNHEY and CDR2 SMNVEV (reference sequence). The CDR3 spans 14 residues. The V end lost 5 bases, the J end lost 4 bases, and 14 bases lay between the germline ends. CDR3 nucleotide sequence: TGTGCCAGCAGTCTATACGGGAGCCCCTATGGCTACACCTTC. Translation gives CASSLYGSPYGYTF.

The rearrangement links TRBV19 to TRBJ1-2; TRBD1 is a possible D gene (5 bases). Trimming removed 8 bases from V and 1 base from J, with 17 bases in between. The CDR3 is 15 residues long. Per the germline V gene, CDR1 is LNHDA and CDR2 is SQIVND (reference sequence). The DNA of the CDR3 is TGTGCCAGTGCCATCGGGCAGGGTGGTAACTATGGCTACACCTTC. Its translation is CASAIGQGGNYGYTF.

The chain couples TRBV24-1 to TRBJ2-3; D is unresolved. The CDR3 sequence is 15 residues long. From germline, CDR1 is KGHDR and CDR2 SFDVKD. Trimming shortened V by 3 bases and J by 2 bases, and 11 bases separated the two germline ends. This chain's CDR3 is CATSDPRGPTDTQYF. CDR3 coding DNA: TGTGCCACCAGTGATCCCCGAGGCCCCACAGATACGCAGTATTTT.

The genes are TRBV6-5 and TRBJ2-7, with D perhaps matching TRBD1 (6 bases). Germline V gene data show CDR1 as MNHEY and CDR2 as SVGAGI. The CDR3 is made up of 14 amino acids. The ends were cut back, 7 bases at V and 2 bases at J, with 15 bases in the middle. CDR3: CASNLDRSPYEQYF. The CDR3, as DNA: TGTGCCAGCAACCTCGACAGGAGCCCCTACGAGCAGTACTTC.

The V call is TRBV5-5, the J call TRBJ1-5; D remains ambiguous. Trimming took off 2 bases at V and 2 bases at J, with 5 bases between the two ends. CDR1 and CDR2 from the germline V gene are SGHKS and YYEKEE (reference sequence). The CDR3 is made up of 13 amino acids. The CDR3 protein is CASSFSGNQPQHF. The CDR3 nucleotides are TGTGCCAGCAGCTTCTCCGGCAATCAGCCCCAGCATTTT.

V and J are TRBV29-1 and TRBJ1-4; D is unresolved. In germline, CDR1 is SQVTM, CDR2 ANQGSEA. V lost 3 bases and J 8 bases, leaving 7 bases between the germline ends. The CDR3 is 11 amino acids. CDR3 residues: CSVDWAEKLFF. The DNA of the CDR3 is TGCAGCGTTGACTGGGCGGAAAAACTGTTTTTT.

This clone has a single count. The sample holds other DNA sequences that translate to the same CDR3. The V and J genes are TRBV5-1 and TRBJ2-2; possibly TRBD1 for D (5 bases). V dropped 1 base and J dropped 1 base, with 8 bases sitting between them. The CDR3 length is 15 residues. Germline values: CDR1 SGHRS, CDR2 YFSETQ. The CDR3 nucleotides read TGCGCCAGCAGCTTGAGGCAGGGGAACACCGGGGAGCTGTTTTTT. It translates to CASSLRQGNTGELFF.

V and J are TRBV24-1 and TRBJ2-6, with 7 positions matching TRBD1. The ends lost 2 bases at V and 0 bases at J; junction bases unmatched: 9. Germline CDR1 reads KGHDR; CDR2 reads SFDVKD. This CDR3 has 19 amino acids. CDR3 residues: CATSDSRAGGSSGANVLTF. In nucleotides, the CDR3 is TGTGCCACCAGTGATTCGAGGGCAGGGGGATCCTCTGGGGCCAACGTCCTGACTTTC.